The entry below gives a single T cell receptor (beta chain) sequence along with its context. The sample belongs to a study of T cell responses to AZD1222 COVID-19 vaccine. TCRdb keeps only in-frame clones here, not all; method: immunoSEQ multiplex PCR. This table holds about 140,000 clones, under 95% found once. V was pared by 6 bases and J by 3 bases, with 6 bases of the junction left unmatched. The germline gives CDR1 MNHEY, CDR2 SMNVEV (reference sequence). The CDR3 is 15 amino acids. The sample in question was peripheral blood, obtained 28 days after the second dose of the MenACWY control vaccine. The V and J genes are TRBV27 and TRBJ2-7, with 12 bases matching TRBD1. This sequence originates from an adult who received the MenACWY meningococcal vaccine as a control. CDR3 DNA: TGTGCCAGCAGGGGACAGGGGGCGTTCGGCTACGAGCAGTACTTC. Translating it yields CASRGQGAFGYEQYF.